These 11 T cell receptor beta chains came from one sample sequenced in a study of OX40 agonist ivuxolimab in advanced cancers. TCRdb's table, derived via immunoSEQ multiplex PCR, lists solely in-frame clones and lacks some. The data contain 80,000 or so clones, less than 95% of them seen just once; the ten biggest clones take up more than 1.5%. The sequencing used CD4+ or CD8+ T cells sorted from blood, collected in a trial of the OX40 agonist ivuxolimab. These receptors were taken from an adult with an advanced solid tumor such as melanoma, head and neck, liver or kidney cancer.

This sequence joins TRBV19 and TRBJ2-2; D possibly matches TRBD1 or TRBD2 (5 bases each). The CDR3 consists of 16 residues. V lost 4 bases and J 0 bases, leaving 12 bases between the germline ends. CDR1 and CDR2 (germline): LNHDA, SQIVND (reference sequence). CDR3 protein: CASSTPRGPNTGELFF. The CDR3, as DNA: TGTGCCAGTAGTACTCCCCGGGGACCGAACACCGGGGAGCTGTTTTTT.

The CDR3 DNA reads as TGCGCCAGCAGCCACCCCGACGGACCCTACGAGCAGTACTTC. Its protein is CASSHPDGPYEQYF. The chain employs TRBV4-1 and TRBJ2-7; D ambiguous. CDR3 size: 14 residues. CDR1 is MGHRA, CDR2 YSYEKL, per germline. Trimming took off 3 bases at V and 2 bases at J, with 11 bases between the two ends.

The rearrangement links TRBV7-6 to TRBJ2-3; the D is unclear. Germline V CDR1 and CDR2: SGHVS, FNYEAQ. There are 12 residues in the CDR3. Trimming took off 3 bases at V and 7 bases at J, with 8 bases between the two ends. The chain's CDR3 is CASSFESNTQYF. In nucleotides, the CDR3 is TGTGCCAGCAGCTTTGAGTCAAATACGCAGTATTTT. Full variable domain (rest looked up from reference TRBV7-6 and TRBJ2-3): GAGVSQSPRYKVTKRGQDVALRCDPISGHVSLYWYRQALGQGPEFLTYFNYEAQQDKSGLPNDRFSAERPEGSISTLTIQRTEQRDSAMYRCASSFESNTQYFGPGTRLTVL.

The V call is TRBV29-1, the J call TRBJ2-4; 9 bases match TRBD1. This CDR3 region has 14 residues. Germline assignment: CDR1 SQVTM and CDR2 ANQGSEA. V lost 7 bases and J lost 5; bases outside the gene matches: 9. The CDR3 DNA is TGCAGCGCAGCGGCGGGACAGGGTCAAAACATTCAGTACTTC. This gives the protein CSAAAGQGQNIQYF.

The chain is built from TRBV19 and TRBJ1-5; D unclear. V lost 6 bases and J 9 bases, leaving 15 bases between the germline ends. CDR3 length: 13 amino acids. From germline, CDR1 is LNHDA and CDR2 SQIVND (reference sequence). In DNA form, the CDR3 reads TGTGCCAGTAGAGACACTGGTTCCGTGCCCCAGCATTTT. Amino acids: CASRDTGSVPQHF.

This sequence joins TRBV6-5 and TRBJ2-2, with a possible D match to TRBD1 (6 bases). V was shortened by 7 bases and J by 7 bases, with 10 bases between the two germline ends. This CDR3 contains 12 residues. Germline V CDR1 and CDR2: MNHEY, SVGAGI. CDR3 in DNA: TGTGCCAGCAAGGGGGACGTCGGGGAGCTGTTTTTT. Its protein product is CASKGDVGELFF.

V and J are TRBV6-1 and TRBJ2-3; D unresolved. The ends were cut back, 7 bases at V and 1 base at J, with 12 bases in the middle. The length of the CDR3 is 14 residues. Per germline, CDR1 MNHNS and CDR2 SASEGT. In nucleotides, the CDR3 is TGTGCCAGCAAATTCGACCGGGGCACAGATACGCAGTATTTT. This codes for CASKFDRGTDTQYF.

This chain links TRBV7-6 with TRBJ1-5; 7 bases map to TRBD1. The CDR3 runs 16 residues. The trim removed 0 bases at V and 2 bases at J, leaving 4 bases unmatched. The V gene's germline CDR1 is SGHVS and CDR2 FNYEAQ. CDR3 loop: CASSLARGRGNQPQHF. As DNA, the CDR3 is TGTGCCAGCAGCTTAGCAAGGGGGCGGGGCAATCAGCCCCAGCATTTT. The full variable domain, in which reference TRBV7-6 and TRBJ1-5 provide the parts outside the CDR3, is GAGVSQSPRYKVTKRGQDVALRCDPISGHVSLYWYRQALGQGPEFLTYFNYEAQQDKSGLPNDRFSAERPEGSISTLTIQRTEQRDSAMYRCASSLARGRGNQPQHFGDGTRLSIL.

The chain recombines TRBV7-4 with TRBJ1-4; D is undetermined. Germline V CDR1 and CDR2: SGHVT, SQSDAQ. The CDR3 covers 15 residues. Trimming cost V 2 bases and J 0 bases, with 7 bases left between them. The CDR3 region is CASSLTPATNEKLFF. The DNA of the CDR3 is TGTGCCAGCAGCTTAACCCCTGCAACTAATGAAAAACTGTTTTTT.

This sequence joins TRBV30 and TRBJ1-2; the D gene is possibly TRBD1 (5 bases). Trimming took off 2 bases at V and 2 bases at J, with 12 bases between the two ends. Looked up from germline, CDR1 is GTSNPN and CDR2 is SVGIG (reference sequence). This CDR3 spans 14 amino acids. The CDR3 spells CAWSRYGGNYGYTF. The CDR3 coding sequence is TGTGCCTGGAGTCGGTACGGGGGGAACTATGGCTACACCTTC.

V is TRBV7-9 and J is TRBJ2-1; D gene ambiguous. CDR1 SEHNR and CDR2 FQNEAQ come from the germline V gene (reference sequence). The V and J ends lost 1 base and 11 bases respectively, with 9 bases between them. This CDR3 has 12 residues. The CDR3 sequence is CASSLGQWQQFF. CDR3 in DNA: TGTGCCAGCAGCTTAGGGCAATGGCAGCAGTTCTTC.